This T cell receptor beta chain derives from a study of blood T cell repertoires in COVID-19. CDR3 length: 14 residues. Trimming shortened V by 3 bases and J by 0 bases, and 8 bases separated the two germline ends. Germline assignment: CDR1 MNHEY and CDR2 SMNVEV (reference sequence). Sequenced by immunoSEQ multiplex PCR; TCRdb stores in-frame clones only, minus some. The table has about 200,000 clones, 83% seen once; the top ten hold around 8.7%. The table lists this clone with a count of one. The V call is TRBV27, the J call TRBJ1-2, with D unresolved. The clonotype was recovered from a woman aged 45-65 years with acute or convalescent COVID-19. Input material: peripheral blood. The CDR3 sequence: CASSFEGANYGYTF. CDR3 nucleotide sequence: TGTGCCAGCAGTTTTGAGGGAGCTAACTATGGCTACACCTTC.